This TCR beta chain originates from a study of cytomegalovirus exposure and HLA in healthy donors (dated by TCRdb to the late 2010s). With regard to the full study: An earlier analysis of some 620 of the donors reported around 280 Gb of sequence data and 90 million to 120 million unique TCR beta sequences obtained from about 180 million T cells. About 300 gigabases of sequencing data and around 80 million unique TCR sequences made up an early release that covered about 640 HLA-typed donors. Among the roughly 400 genotyped donors, under 90% belonged to the genetic ancestry cluster associated with self-reported Caucasian donors. The study aimed to test whether signatures of past pathogen exposure could be identified by cataloging public T cell receptors. The T cell repertoires of around 730 subjects were profiled by immunosequencing and related to cytomegalovirus serostatus. Along with the roughly 700-subject first cohort, a separate validation cohort of over 90 different subjects was used. To predict cytomegalovirus infection status, the study combined high-throughput TCR immunosequencing, statistical association of individual TCRs with disease status, and machine learning. To study patterns of TCR occurrence, a later analysis re-analyzed previously published TCR beta repertoires from several hundred donors and added high-resolution HLA genotyping. Rather than using new phenotypic data, the later analysis identified candidate immune exposures from TCR beta sequences and from how often those sequences occurred across donors. To decide whether each TCR beta V gene segment behaved as functional or pseudogenic, an earlier analysis of some 600 of the donors relied on high-throughput TCR beta sequencing. Alongside the repertoire data, information on donor age, sex, ethnicity and CMV serostatus was compiled. A later genetic analysis took genome-wide SNP genotypes for about three fifths of the 666 donors and used that subset as a discovery cohort. All discovery cohort repertoires had been generated using a single sequencing platform. HLA typing included class I and class II loci at four-digit resolution. Typing coverage differed by locus: A, B, C, DRB1 and DQB1 were typed in about 620-640 donors, DQA1 in about 510, DPA1 in 600 to 610, and DPB1 in approximately 450. A handful of DR-DQ haplotypes were treated as single units for association and clustering because of strong linkage in the cohort. Among some 400 genotyped donors of the cohort, an average of 235,054 unique TCR beta nucleotide sequences were sequenced per donor, around 20% of them non-productive. Summary of the overall study and its limitations: A further reported finding was that TCR beta sequences accurately predicted the HLA-A and HLA-B alleles for most subjects in the first cohort. This cohort had only TCR beta chains sequenced, and the lack of alpha or paired-chain data limited which features could be detected. In vitro tests confirmed that a few of the cytomegalovirus-associated TCR beta chains recognize cytomegalovirus antigens. Correlated functional status among segregating V segments might be attributable to linkage disequilibrium, but an unknown experimental factor could not be ruled out. In a later analysis, HLA-associated TCR beta chains were found to be more clonally expanded and to have lower generation probabilities than equally common non-associated chains. The classifier was reported to diagnose cytomegalovirus status with high specificity and sensitivity in both the original and validation cohorts. The only immune exposure information available for the cohort was CMV serostatus. In a later analysis, about 17,000 TCR beta sequences were associated with specific HLA alleles at a false discovery rate of 0.05. The authors suggested that the approach could potentially be generalized to other disease states and immunological phenotypes. While some public TCRs were present in many individuals, most TCR sequences turned up only very rarely across donors. When HLA alleles, especially DR and DQ, strongly co-occurred, attributing TCR associations to individual alleles was difficult. In the study, approximately 160 TCR beta chains were listed as associated with cytomegalovirus. A later genetic analysis reported fewer N-insertions in productive TCRs among donors in an Asian-associated ancestry cluster than the approximately 700-donor mean. Because counts were too low, 15 or so rarely observed V segments, including chromosome 9 orphons, were excluded from the earlier analysis of several hundred of the donors. Several of the top co-occurrence clusters appeared to be linked to parvovirus B19, influenza, CMV and Epstein-Barr virus, according to a later analysis. Some IMGT-functional V segments, including TRBV6-2 and TRBV6-3, could not be distinguished by the 87-base-pair reads and were therefore excluded. Because HLA typing was unavailable for some donors at each locus, only the typed subset was used in association tests. The sequencing pipeline was judged likely to have produced a cluster of highly shared sequence variants as a technical artifact. An earlier analysis of approximately 540 of the donors showed that most TCR beta V segments appeared in productive rearrangements either about 90% or about 30% of the time, which broadly matched IMGT annotations. A later analysis found that most CMV-associated TCR beta chains appeared HLA-restricted, with HLA associations seemingly driven largely by CMV exposure. Sequencing depth was assumed to be roughly uniform across donors in the presence/absence analyses, though that assumption may not hold. A later genetic analysis associated a missense DCLRE1C variant with V-gene and J-gene trimming of TCR beta chains, and an independent cohort replicated the association. In a later analysis, TCR association rates were found to vary across HLA loci, with the most associated TCRs seen for DRB1 alleles and the fewest for HLA-C alleles.

On this clone: The specificity of this receptor is unknown. Per-nucleotide qualities are absent, and no much larger clonotype sits a single base away.

The cohort comprised around 700 healthy bone marrow donors. At the time of sampling, every cohort member was nominally healthy, though immune exposures that went unrecorded were likely present. The donor was CMV seronegative and was included in the group of approximately 350 seronegative cohort members. Each donor provided a peripheral blood sample, and peripheral blood mononuclear cells were used for TCR beta sequencing. Genomic DNA extraction from the blood cell samples was performed with the Qiagen DNeasy Blood Extraction Kit. The germline V gene gives CDR1 as SGDLS and CDR2 as YYNGEE. After removal of 2 bases from V and 2 bases from J, the junction retains 10 bases not matched to a gene. Including the terminal cysteine and phenylalanine, the CDR3 comprises 16 residues. This entry keeps only the CDR3 DNA: 48 bases, framed from base 1. Receptor amplification or capture employed the immunoSEQ multiplex PCR assay. For the multiplex PCR, a mixture combining 60 forward primers for TCR Vbeta segments and 13 reverse primers for TCR Jbeta segments was used. The CDR3 region of rearranged TCR beta genes was amplified from genomic DNA with a multiplex PCR assay. The amplified TCR beta libraries were sequenced on the Illumina HiSeq System as 87-base-pair reads. The study's processing was this. Across the 500 to 850 repertoires, a later analysis counted tens of millions of unique TCR beta chains, around 11 million of which were shared by at least two donors. A nearest-neighbor algorithm error-corrected the raw reads and collapsed the reads into unique sequences, merging closely related sequences to remove PCR and sequencing errors. CDR3 sequences were aligned to IMGT reference sequences to assign V, D and J gene segments. Each retained sequence needed at least a six-nucleotide match to both a V gene segment and a J gene segment. Rearrangements were called productive when the CDR3 lacked stop codons and stayed in frame with V and J; all others were non-productive. Following IMGT convention, CDR3 was defined as the stretch from the second conserved V-encoded cysteine to the conserved J-encoded phenylalanine. In an earlier analysis of 550 to 650 of the donors, sequences lacking an unambiguous match to a single V gene segment were excluded. In an earlier analysis of several hundred of the donors, V segments were called functional above 56.7% productive rearrangements and were called segregating when the between-donor standard deviation exceeded 5%. A statistical classification framework was built to diagnose cytomegalovirus status from the catalog of TCR beta chain sequences. In a later analysis, TCR nucleotide sequences were compared against IMGT/GENE-DB human TR gene sequences so that V and J genes could be assigned. In a later analysis, CDR3 sequences and most-parsimonious VDJ recombination scenarios were assigned using the TCRdist pipeline. In a later analysis, every TCR beta chain was defined by the combination of its CDR3 amino acid sequence and its V-gene family, and reads without a unique V-gene family were dropped. A later analysis removed nearly 600 highly shared, low-generation-probability nucleotide sequences to deal with suspected cross-contamination and a sequencing artifact. For each public chain, a later analysis derived a clonal expansion index from normalized ranks of inferred template counts within each repertoire. In a later analysis, generation probabilities were computed using a VDJ recombination model fitted to out-of-frame rearrangements, and the results were checked against IGoR. In a later analysis, TCR-TCR, TCR-HLA and TCR-CMV co-occurrence was scored with hypergeometric tests, and a repertoire-size bias correction was applied to TCR pairs. A later analysis estimated false discovery rates by permuting HLA or CMV assignments 20 times. In a later analysis, co-occurring TCRs were grouped using DBSCAN, with TCRdist sequence similarity added in when clustering inside HLA-allele-positive subsets. For co-occurrence clustering, repertoires with fewer than 30,000 or more than 120,000 public chains were excluded, along with several repertoires with anomalous nucleotide sharing. TCRdb limited this immuneACCESS table to in-frame rearrangements with V and J called. A share of clones is missing; checked studies link under half to unresolved V genes, and the rest is unexplained. D and trimming come from the DNA, and the V and J calls and clone size come from that table. This sample is represented by roughly 120,000 clones; 81% of them were singletons. The ten largest clones represent roughly 3.9% of the sample.

The rearrangement joined TRBV9 to TRBJ2-7; 7 bases in between match TRBD1. Source material: PBMCs. The sequence derives from a woman in her twenties or thirties in good health and CMV-seronegative. CDR3 sequence: CASSVSTGTAAYEQYF. The nucleotide sequence reads as follows: TGTGCCAGCAGCGTCTCCACCGGGACAGCAGCCTACGAGCAGTACTTC.